The table lists the clone carrying this TCR beta chain with a few counts. Repertoires were generated with immunoSEQ multiplex PCR, while TCRdb's copy carries only in-frame clones and drops some. The table includes a few hundred thousand clones, roughly 80% detected once. Germline assignment: CDR1 SNHLY and CDR2 FYNNEI. V was trimmed by 9 bases and J by 6 bases, leaving 12 bases between them. The CDR3 spans 13 residues. These data originate in a study of blood T cell repertoires in COVID-19. Background on the study: COVID-19 samples, acute and convalescent, were from the United States, Italy and Spain.

The genes are TRBV2 and TRBJ2-6; perhaps TRBD1 as D (5 bases). This receptor was obtained from a man aged 25 to 40 with acute COVID-19. Sequenced input: PBMCs or T cells enriched from blood (not recorded which). The CDR3 bases are TGTGCCAGTGACAGACCGCCGGCCAACGTCCTGACTTTC. It encodes CASDRPPANVLTF.